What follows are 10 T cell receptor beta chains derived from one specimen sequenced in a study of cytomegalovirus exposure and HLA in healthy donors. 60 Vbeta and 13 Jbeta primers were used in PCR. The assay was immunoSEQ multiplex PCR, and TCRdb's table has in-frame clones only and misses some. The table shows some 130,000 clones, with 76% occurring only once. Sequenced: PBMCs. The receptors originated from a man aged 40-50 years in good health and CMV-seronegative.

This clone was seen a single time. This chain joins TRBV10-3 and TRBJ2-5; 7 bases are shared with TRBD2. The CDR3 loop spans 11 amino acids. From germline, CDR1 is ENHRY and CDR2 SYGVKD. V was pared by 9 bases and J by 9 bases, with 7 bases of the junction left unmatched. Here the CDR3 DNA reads TGTGCCATAGGGAACCGGGAGGCCCAGTACTTC. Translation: CAIGNREAQYF.

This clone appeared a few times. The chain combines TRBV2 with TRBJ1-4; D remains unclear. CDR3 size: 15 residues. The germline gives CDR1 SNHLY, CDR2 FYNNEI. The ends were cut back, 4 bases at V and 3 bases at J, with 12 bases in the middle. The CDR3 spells CASSVEGGANEKLFF. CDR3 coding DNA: TGTGCCAGCAGTGTTGAGGGTGGTGCTAATGAAAAACTGTTTTTT.

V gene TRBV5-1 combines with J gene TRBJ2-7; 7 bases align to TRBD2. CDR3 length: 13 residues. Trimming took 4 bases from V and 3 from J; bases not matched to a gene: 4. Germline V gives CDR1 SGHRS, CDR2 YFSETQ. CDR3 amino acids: CASSPPGGYEQYF. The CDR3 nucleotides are TGCGCCAGCAGCCCCCCGGGGGGCTACGAGCAGTACTTC. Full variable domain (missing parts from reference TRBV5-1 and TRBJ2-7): KAGVTQTPRYLIKTRGQQVTLSCSPISGHRSVSWYQQTPGQGLQFLFEYFSETQRNKGNFPGRFSGRQFSNSRSEMNVSTLELGDSALYLCASSPPGGYEQYFGPGTRLTVT.

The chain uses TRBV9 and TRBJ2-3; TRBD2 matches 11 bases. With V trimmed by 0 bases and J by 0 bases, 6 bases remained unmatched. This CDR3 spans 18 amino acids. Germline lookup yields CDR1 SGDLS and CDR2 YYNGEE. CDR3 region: CASSVGGLAGTSTDTQYF. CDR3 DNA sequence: TGTGCCAGCAGCGTAGGTGGACTAGCGGGTACTAGCACAGATACGCAGTATTTT. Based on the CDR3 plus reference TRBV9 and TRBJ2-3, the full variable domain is DSGVTQTPKHLITATGQRVTLRCSPRSGDLSVYWYQQSLDQGLQFLIQYYNGEERAKGNILERFSAQQFPDLHSELNLSSLELGDSALYFCASSVGGLAGTSTDTQYFGPGTRLTVL.

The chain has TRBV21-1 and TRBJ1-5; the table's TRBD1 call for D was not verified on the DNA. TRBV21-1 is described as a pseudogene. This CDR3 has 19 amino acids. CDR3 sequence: CASSSRTGELSYSNQPQHF. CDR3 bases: TGTGCCAGCAGCAGCCGGACAGGAGAGCTATCTTATAGCAATCAGCCCCAGCATTTT.

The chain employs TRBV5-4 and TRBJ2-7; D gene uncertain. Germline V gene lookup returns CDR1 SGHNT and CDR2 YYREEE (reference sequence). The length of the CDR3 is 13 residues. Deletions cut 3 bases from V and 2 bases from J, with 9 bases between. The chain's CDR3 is CASSWAGAYEQYF. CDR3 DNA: TGTGCCAGCAGCTGGGCAGGTGCCTACGAGCAGTACTTC.

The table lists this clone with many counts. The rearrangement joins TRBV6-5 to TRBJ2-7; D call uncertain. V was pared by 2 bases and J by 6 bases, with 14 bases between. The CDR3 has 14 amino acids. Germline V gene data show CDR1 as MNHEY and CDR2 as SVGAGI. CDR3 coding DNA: TGTGCCAGCAGTTACGCCGCCCGCACGGGCGAGCAGTACTTC. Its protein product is CASSYAARTGEQYF.

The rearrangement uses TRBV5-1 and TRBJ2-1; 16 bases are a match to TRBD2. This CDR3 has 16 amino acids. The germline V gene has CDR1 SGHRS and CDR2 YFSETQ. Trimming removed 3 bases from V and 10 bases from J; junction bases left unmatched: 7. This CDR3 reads CASSYEPGLAGGEQFF. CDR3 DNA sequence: TGCGCCAGCAGCTATGAACCGGGACTAGCGGGGGGGGAGCAGTTCTTC.

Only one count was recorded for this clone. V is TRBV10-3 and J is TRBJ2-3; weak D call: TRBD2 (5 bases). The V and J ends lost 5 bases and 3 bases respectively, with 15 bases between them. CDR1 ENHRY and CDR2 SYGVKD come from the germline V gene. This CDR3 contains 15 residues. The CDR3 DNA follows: TGTGCCATCAGTAGCCGGGAAACCCAGACAGATACGCAGTATTTT. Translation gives CAISSRETQTDTQYF.

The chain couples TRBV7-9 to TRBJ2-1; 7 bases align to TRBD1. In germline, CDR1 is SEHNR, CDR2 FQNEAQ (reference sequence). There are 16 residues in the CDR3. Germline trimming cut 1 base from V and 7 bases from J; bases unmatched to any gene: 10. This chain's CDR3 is CASSLVRDRPFNEQFF. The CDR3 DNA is TGTGCCAGCAGCTTAGTCCGGGACAGACCGTTTAATGAGCAGTTCTTC.